This T cell receptor (beta chain) was identified during a study of T cells in Graves' hyperthyroidism and ophthalmopathy. Findings and caveats of the study: Most thyroid-expanded clonotypes above 0.001 were also found in blood. Ophthalmopathy and stable hyperthyroidism were told apart by a 13 V-J model.

Amplified regions were TCR beta CDR3 sequences from RNA transcripts. HTBI primers were employed in a first-round RT-PCR of the TCR CDR3. MiXCR, applied by TCRdb to the multiplex PCR reads, yields one record per CDR3 protein. The sample yields approximately 870,000 distinct CDR3 sequences, around 38% seen once. The CDR3 runs to 13 residues. In germline, CDR1 is MNHNS, CDR2 SASEGT. The V segment lost 4 bases and the J segment 7 bases; nucleotides outside the gene matches: 5. This clonotype was detected once. The target antigen is unknown. Sequencing was performed on blood. The chain joins TRBV6-1 to TRBJ1-2, with 8 bases aligning to TRBD1. This receptor was taken from a man younger than 35 with Graves' hyperthyroidism. The CDR3 nucleotides are TGTGCCAGCAGTGGACAGGGGCGTTTTGGCTACACCTTC. Encoded protein: CASSGQGRFGYTF.